The present T cell receptor (beta chain) was sequenced within a study of shared clonotypes between healthy human individuals (dated by TCRdb to 2018 to 2021). For context, the study as a whole: Three men and a couple of women, aged 18 to 49 years, made up the cohort. For each donor, CD4 naive and CD4 memory were each run on three plates, CD8 naive on two plates, and CD8 memory on one plate. To estimate repertoire size and how much clonotype sharing occurs between individuals, the study deeply sequenced the blood TCR repertoires of several healthy adults. Libraries were prepared and TCR repertoires were sequenced by different laboratories using diverse techniques, in order to increase sequencing depth and limit assay-specific biases. Between about 0.8 and 9.5 billion PBMCs per donor were obtained by leukapheresis.

Donors were healthy HIV-negative adults with no recently reported acute infections or vaccinations. Every donor was a Caucasian adult residing in Nashville, Tennessee, USA. CD4+ T cells were enriched through magnetic negative selection, after which naive cells were positively selected on CD45RA and the remaining negative fraction served as the memory subset. Blood was collected by leukapheresis, and PBMCs were isolated by Ficoll-Histopaque density gradient centrifugation and then cryopreserved in liquid nitrogen vapor phase. Purity and quantity of every magnetically sorted T cell population were checked by analytical flow cytometry. Genomic DNA was isolated from each sorted fraction and quantified by UV absorbance on a Nanodrop 2000c. Comment on this clone: What antigen it recognizes has not been identified. Per-base quality was not reported, and no clone a single base away is much larger than it. Other DNA sequences of this sample code for an identical CDR3.

Using the deep immunoSEQ assay, multiplex PCR amplified TCR CDR3 regions from genomic DNA. Genomic DNA extracted from each cell subset was distributed evenly over all wells of several immunoSEQ 96-well plates, and each plate served as one replicate. For sorted subsets, 200 to 250 ng genomic DNA, equal to tens of thousands of T cell genomes, was loaded into each replicate PCR. The purified libraries were quantified using a Qubit 3.0 fluorometer, sized with a Bioanalyzer 2100, and then quantified again using the KAPA Library Quantification kit. Every immunoSEQ 96-well plate was sequenced on a separate single-read 150-cycle Illumina NextSeq 550 flow cell. Per the original workflow: Because the immunoSEQ output included only junctional sequences and no quality scores, the filtering could not be the same as the filtering used for full-length reads. To assign V/J genes and CDR3, sequences were annotated using PyIR, a Python wrapper for IgBLAST v1.9, with IMGT germline references. Any read was removed if the V/J assignment was weak (E-value above 1e-6), the CDR3 was missing, or the read contained stop codons, out-of-frame junctions, or ambiguous translated residues. V3J clonotypes were defined as sequences sharing the same inferred V gene, J gene, and CDR3 amino acid sequence. Percentage overlap between repertoires was calculated by dividing the number of shared unique clonotypes by the size of the smaller repertoire. Three approaches were used to assess repertoire richness: RTK rarefaction, the Chao1 estimator, and Recon v2.1 estimates of unobserved clonotypes. OLGA was used to compute generation probabilities for all TCRbeta clonotypes that the gDNA method yielded from a few donors. TCRdb provides this immuneACCESS table in a form limited to in-frame rearrangements. Some clones are lacking; in checked studies, under half of them reflect an unresolved V gene, and why the rest are absent is not known. The V and J calls and clone size were taken over from that table, and D and trimming were inferred from the DNA. For this sample there are about 2 million clones; about 95% appear just once. The ten biggest clones cover 0.1% to 0.15% of the sample.

General conclusions and limits of the study: Pairwise subsampling indicated that sequencing depth was expected to affect the degree of clonotype sharing among donors. Only blood was sampled, and tissue TCR repertoires likely differ from those in blood. Even with the large sequencing depth, rarefaction of the sorted-subset datasets indicated that sequencing was incomplete. Compared with non-shared clonotypes, clonotypes shared by all four sorted-subset donors had higher generation probabilities. Naive subsets generally had larger estimated clonotype richness than memory subsets did. Because the study included a small number of donors, the genetic and exposure-history diversity represented was limited. Across a handful of donors, approximately 5% of naive CD4, 3% to 3.5% of naive CD8, 2% to 2.5% of memory CD4, and approximately 0.4% of memory CD8 clonotypes were shared.

V loses 0 bases, J loses 0 bases, and the germline ends lie 9 bases apart. Based on the germline V gene, the CDR1 and CDR2 sequences are SNHLY and FYNNEI. Spanning cysteine to phenylalanine, the CDR3 consists of 15 amino acids. Here the CDR3 DNA is all that survives: 45 bases in frame from base 1. The source of this sequence is a man in his late teens or twenties in good health. Material: naive CD4+ T cells sorted from blood. Per the publication, the cell subset or site label means: CD45RA+ positively selected. This chain joins TRBV2 to TRBJ2-7, and possibly TRBD2, on 5 matching bases. CDR3 region: CASSEAPGSSYEQYF. The nucleotide sequence is TGTGCCAGCAGTGAAGCCCCGGGGAGCTCCTACGAGCAGTACTTC.